Sequencing of this T cell receptor (beta chain) was carried out in a study of Ad26.COV2.S vaccination and SARS-CoV-2 variants. Study background: It was the COV1001 Ad26.COV2.S trial arm that included the donor. The authors gave Ad26.COV2.S intramuscularly, either once or twice 56 days apart. General study findings and limits: Vaccinees showed greater spike-specific TCR breadth than placebo recipients.

Stated treatment: 15 to 20 received Ad26.COV2.S at low or high dose, single or two shots; about 5 received placebo; per-sample allocation not given. Repertoires come from day 63 after the first vaccine or placebo injection. TCRdb keeps only in-frame clones here, not all; method: immunoSEQ multiplex PCR. The sample shows 300,000 to 350,000 clones, about 89% of them seen only once. Germline V gene data show CDR1 as SQVTM and CDR2 as ANQGSEA. Trimming took 0 bases from V and 4 from J, leaving 12 bases between them. The CDR3 is 14 amino acids. A remark on this clone: Its cognate antigen is unknown.

The receptor comes from a person aged 18-60 years who received the Ad26.COV2.S COVID-19 vaccine or a placebo. This sample comprised peripheral blood, obtained in a trial of Ad26.COV2.S vaccine versus placebo. This chain connects TRBV29-1 to TRBJ1-2; D call uncertain. The DNA for the CDR3 is TGCAGCGTTGAAGATCGGGCAGGTCGCTATGGCTACACCTTC. This sequence encodes CSVEDRAGRYGYTF.